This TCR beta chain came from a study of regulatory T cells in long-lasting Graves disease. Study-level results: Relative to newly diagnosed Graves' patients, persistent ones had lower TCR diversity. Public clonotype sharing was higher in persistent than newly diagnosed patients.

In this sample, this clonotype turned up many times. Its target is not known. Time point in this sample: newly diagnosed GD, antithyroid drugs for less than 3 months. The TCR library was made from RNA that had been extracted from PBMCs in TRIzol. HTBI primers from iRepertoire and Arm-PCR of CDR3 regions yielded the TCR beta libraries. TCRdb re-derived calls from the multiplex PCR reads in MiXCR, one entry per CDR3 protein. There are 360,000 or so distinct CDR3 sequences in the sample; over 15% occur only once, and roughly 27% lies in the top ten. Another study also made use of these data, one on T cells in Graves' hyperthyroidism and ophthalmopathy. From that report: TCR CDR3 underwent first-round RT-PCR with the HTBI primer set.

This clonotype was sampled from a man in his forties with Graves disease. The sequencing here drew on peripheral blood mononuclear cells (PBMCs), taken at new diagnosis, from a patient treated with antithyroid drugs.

This CDR3 reads CASIPLLGPPLYF. The CDR3 DNA sequence: TGTGCCAGCATTCCCCTTTTGGGTCCCCCGCTGTATTTT. This rearrangement joins TRBV12-3 or TRBV12-4 to TRBJ2-3; no definite D call. The CDR3 has 13 residues. V shed 7 bases and J shed 14 bases, with 22 bases lying between them.